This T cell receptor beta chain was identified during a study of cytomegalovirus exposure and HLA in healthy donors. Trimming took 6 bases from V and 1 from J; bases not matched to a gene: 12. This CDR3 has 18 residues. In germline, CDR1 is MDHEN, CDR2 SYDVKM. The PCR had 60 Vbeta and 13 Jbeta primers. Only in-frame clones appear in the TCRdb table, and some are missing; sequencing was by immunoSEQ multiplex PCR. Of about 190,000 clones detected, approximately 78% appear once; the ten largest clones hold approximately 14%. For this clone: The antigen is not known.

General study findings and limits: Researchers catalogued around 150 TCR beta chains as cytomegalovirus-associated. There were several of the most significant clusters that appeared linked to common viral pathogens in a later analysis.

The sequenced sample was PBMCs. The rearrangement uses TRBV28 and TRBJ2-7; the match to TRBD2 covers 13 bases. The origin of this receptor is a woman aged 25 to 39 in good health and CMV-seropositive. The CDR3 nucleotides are TGTGCCAGCAGGACTAGCGGGGGGTCGGGGGGTAATTCCTACGAGCAGTACTTC. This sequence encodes CASRTSGGSGGNSYEQYF. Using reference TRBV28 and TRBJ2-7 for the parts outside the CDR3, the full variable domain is DVKVTQSSRYLVKRTGEKVFLECVQDMDHENMFWYRQDPGLGLRLIYFSYDVKMKEKGDIPEGYSVSREKKERFSLILESASTNQTSMYLCASRTSGGSGGNSYEQYFGPGTRLTVT.